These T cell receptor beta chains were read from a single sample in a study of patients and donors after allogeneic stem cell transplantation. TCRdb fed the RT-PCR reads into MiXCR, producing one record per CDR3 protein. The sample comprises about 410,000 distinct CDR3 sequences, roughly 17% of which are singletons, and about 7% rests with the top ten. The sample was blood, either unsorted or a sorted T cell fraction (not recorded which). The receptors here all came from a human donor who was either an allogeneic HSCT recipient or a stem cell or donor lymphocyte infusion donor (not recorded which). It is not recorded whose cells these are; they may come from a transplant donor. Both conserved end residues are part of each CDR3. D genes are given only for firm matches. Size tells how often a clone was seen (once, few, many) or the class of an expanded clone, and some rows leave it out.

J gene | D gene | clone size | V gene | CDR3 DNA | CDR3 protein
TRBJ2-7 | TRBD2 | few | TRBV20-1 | TGCAGTGCTCAGACTAGCGGGGGCTCCTACGAGCAGTACTTC | CSAQTSGGSYEQYF
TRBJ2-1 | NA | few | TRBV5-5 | TGTGCCAGCAGCTTGGCCGGGACCAATGAGCAGTTCTTC | CASSLAGTNEQFF
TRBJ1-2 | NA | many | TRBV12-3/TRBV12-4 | TGTGCCAGCAGTTTAACAGGAAACTATGGCTACACCTTC | CASSLTGNYGYTF
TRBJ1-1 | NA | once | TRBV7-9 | TGTGCCAGCAGCCACCTGGGCTTGAACACTGAAGCTTTCTTT | CASSHLGLNTEAFF
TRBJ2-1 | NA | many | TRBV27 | TGTGCCAGCAGTTTATTGGGGAACGATGAGCAGTTCTTC | CASSLLGNDEQFF
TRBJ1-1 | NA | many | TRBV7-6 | TGTGCCAGCAGCTTGTTGGGTGGGGACACTGAAGCTTTCTTT | CASSLLGGDTEAFF
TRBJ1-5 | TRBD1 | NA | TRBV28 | TGTGCCAGCAGTTTTCCCAGGGGGAACAATCAGCCCCAGCATTTT | CASSFPRGNNQPQHF
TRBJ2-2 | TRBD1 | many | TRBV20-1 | TGCAGTGCAAGACCAAGACAGGGCCCCGGGGAGCTGTTTTTT | CSARPRQGPGELFF
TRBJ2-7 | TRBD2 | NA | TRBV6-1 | TGTGCCAGCAGGAAACTAGCGGGGGGAGCCTACGAGCAGTACTTC | CASRKLAGGAYEQYF
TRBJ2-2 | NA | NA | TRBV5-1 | TGCGCCAGCAGCTTGGATATCGGACGGATTTACACCGGGGAGCTGTTTTTT | CASSLDIGRIYTGELFF
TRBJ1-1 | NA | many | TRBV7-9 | TGTGCCAGCAGCCGAGGAGTCACTGAAGCTTTCTTT | CASSRGVTEAFF
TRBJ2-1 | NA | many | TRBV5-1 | TGCGCCAGCAGCCGGGACCCCCGTGTGTCGCAGTTCTTC | CASSRDPRVSQFF
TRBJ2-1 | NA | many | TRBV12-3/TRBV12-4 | TGTGCCAGCAGTCGGGGCGCCGCGCCCAATGAGCAGTTCTTC | CASSRGAAPNEQFF
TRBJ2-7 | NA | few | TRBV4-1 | TGCGCCAGCAGCCCCTGGCCGAGGGGCCAAACCAACTACGAGCAGTACTTC | CASSPWPRGQTNYEQYF
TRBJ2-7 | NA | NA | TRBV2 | TGTGCCAGCAGTGGAGGTGAGGGGTGGGAGCAGTACTTC | CASSGGEGWEQYF
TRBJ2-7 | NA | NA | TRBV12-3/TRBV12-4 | TGTGCCAGCAGCCGGGGCAGTCGACTTGAGCAGTACTTC | CASSRGSRLEQYF
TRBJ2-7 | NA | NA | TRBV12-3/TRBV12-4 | TGTGCCAGCAGTTTGCGGAGGGTTAGCCCCTACGAGCAGTACTTC | CASSLRRVSPYEQYF
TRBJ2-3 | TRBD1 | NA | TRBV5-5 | TGTGCCAGCACCGACAGGGGGCCTTTCACAGATACGCAGTATTTT | CASTDRGPFTDTQYF